These T cell receptor beta chains were read from a single sample in a study of CD8+CD57+ T cells in acquired aplastic anemia. TCRdb passed the reads through MiXCR, listing each CDR3 protein once. The repertoire holds about 210,000 distinct CDR3 sequences, with almost 35% as singletons. What was sequenced was sorted CD4+, CD8+, or CD8+CD57+ T cells (not recorded which) from PBMCs. These receptor sequences come from a human donor in good health, serving as a control. Both conserved end residues are trimmed from each CDR3. Fields, in order: V gene, J gene, clone size, CDR3 protein. A clone size is listed for some rows: how often the clone was seen (once, few, many), or a class if it is expanded.

TRBV7-9,TRBJ2-2,many,ASRGTPNTGELF
TRBV5-1,TRBJ2-5,few,ASSLVGGALAGEETQY
TRBV19,TRBJ2-7,NA,ASSIVQGPYEQY
TRBV20-1,TRBJ2-3,NA,SASSLAKDTQY
TRBV24-1,TRBJ2-3,many,ATSDSDLDTQY
TRBV20-1,TRBJ2-7,NA,SARTRPYEQY
TRBV2,TRBJ1-1,many,ASRVTTEAF
TRBV27,TRBJ2-1,NA,ASSGSSQPF
TRBV29-1,TRBJ1-5,many,SVGPLTGGFAGQPQH
TRBV5-1,TRBJ2-2,few,ASSLSAGEAGELF
TRBV19,TRBJ1-5,NA,ASSTTGAGQPQH
TRBV15,TRBJ1-1,many,ATRLQGDTEAF
TRBV9,TRBJ2-3,many,ASSREGHTDTQY
TRBV3-1,TRBJ1-1,few,ASSQDRGVGAF
TRBV7-2,TRBJ2-7,many,ASSQTGTSYEQY
TRBV9,TRBJ2-3,few,ASSVGTSGGSTDTQY